One sample yielded the 29 T cell receptor beta chains listed below, sequenced in a study of T-cell memory formation after mild COVID-19. MiXCR, applied by TCRdb to the 5' RACE reads, yields one record per CDR3 protein. The sample records about 500,000 distinct CDR3 sequences, about a fifth being singletons. Material: PBMCs or a T cell subset sorted from them (not recorded which). The origin of the receptors is an adult woman who had mild COVID-19 (a few samples of this study predate the infection). Cell type and time point are not known.

The V gene is TRBV5-5, the J gene TRBJ2-3; D unresolved. Looked up from germline, CDR1 is SGHKS and CDR2 is YYEKEE (reference sequence). The V gene lost 3 bases and the J gene lost 6 bases, with 14 bases spanning the gap. The CDR3 covers 14 residues. The CDR3 loop reads CASSSTLLLDTQYF. For the CDR3, the DNA is TGTGCCAGCAGCTCCACCCTTCTACTGGATACGCAGTATTTT.

This clonotype was picked up a small number of times. The chain combines TRBV6-5 with TRBJ2-5; the match to TRBD2 covers 8 bases. With 6 bases clipped from V and 4 bases from J, the junction kept 10 bases outside the gene matches. Per germline, CDR1 MNHEY and CDR2 SVGAGI. The CDR3 has 15 residues. CDR3 protein: CASSHDLGRVETQYF. The CDR3 nucleotides read TGTGCCAGCAGCCACGACCTCGGGAGGGTAGAGACCCAGTACTTC.

The rearrangement links TRBV7-9 to TRBJ2-7, with a possible D match to TRBD1 (6 bases). The CDR3 loop spans 15 amino acids. The V end lost 4 bases, the J end lost 5 bases, and 18 bases lay between the germline ends. Germline CDR1 and CDR2: SEHNR and FQNEAQ (reference sequence). CDR3 loop: CASSSSRQAPHEQYF. The CDR3 DNA reads TGTGCCAGCAGCTCCTCCAGACAGGCCCCCCACGAGCAGTACTTC.

This clonotype was seen ten or more times. The rearrangement uses TRBV30 and TRBJ1-1; D uncertain. Germline V lookup: CDR1 GTSNPN, CDR2 SVGIG (reference sequence). The length of the CDR3 is 14 residues. The V gene lost 0 bases and the J gene lost 6 bases, with 14 bases spanning the gap. CDR3 nucleotide sequence: TGTGCCTGGAGTGTACGAGCCGTCGGCGCTGAAGCTTTCTTT. Translation gives CAWSVRAVGAEAFF. The full variable domain, rest sourced from reference TRBV30 and TRBJ1-1, is SQTIHQWPATLVQPVGSPLSLECTVEGTSNPNLYWYRQAAGRGLQLLFYSVGIGQISSEVPQNLSASRPQDRQFILSSKKLLLSDSGFYLCAWSVRAVGAEAFFGQGTRLTVV.

DNA for the CDR3: TGCGCCTCGGGGGCGGGAGACTTCAATGAGCAGTTCTTC. Protein product: CASGAGDFNEQFF. The chain recombines TRBV4-1 with TRBJ2-1, with TRBD2 as a possible D gene (7 bases). Germline loops: CDR1 MGHRA, CDR2 YSYEKL. The CDR3 covers 13 residues. Trimming stripped 11 bases from V and 6 bases from J, with 17 bases between.

V usage is TRBV12-3 or TRBV12-4 and J usage is TRBJ2-1, with TRBD1 as a possible D gene (5 bases). Deletions cut 7 bases from V and 3 bases from J, with 10 bases between. This CDR3 is 13 amino acids long. For the CDR3, the DNA is TGTGCCAGCACTCTGACAGACTACAATGAGCAGTTCTTC. It yields the protein CASTLTDYNEQFF.

This clonotype was found a few times. The V and J genes are TRBV29-1 and TRBJ2-3; weak D call: TRBD2 (5 bases). Deletions cut 5 bases from V and 6 bases from J, with 21 bases between. This CDR3 has 15 residues. Germline CDR1 SQVTM, CDR2 ANQGSEA. CDR3 in amino acids: CSVLGDLGRVDTQYF. The CDR3 nucleotides read TGCAGCGTTCTGGGCGACCTCGGGCGGGTCGATACGCAGTATTTT.

The V and J genes are TRBV10-3 and TRBJ2-1; TRBD2 matches 7 bases. This CDR3 has 16 residues. With 3 bases clipped from V and 0 bases from J, the junction kept 5 bases outside the gene matches. Germline values: CDR1 ENHRY, CDR2 SYGVKD. CDR3 DNA: TGTGCCATCAGTGATGACGGCGGGAGCTCCTACAATGAGCAGTTCTTC. Residues: CAISDDGGSSYNEQFF.

The chain combines TRBV10-3 with TRBJ2-5; TRBD1 matches 7 bases. The V segment lost 6 bases and the J segment 2 bases; nucleotides outside the gene matches: 3. There are 13 residues in the CDR3. Germline V gives CDR1 ENHRY, CDR2 SYGVKD. CDR3 DNA sequence: TGTGCCATCAGGGCGACAGGGCAAGAGACCCAGTACTTC. Its protein is CAIRATGQETQYF.

The rearrangement uses TRBV9 and TRBJ2-7; TRBD2 aligns across 12 bases. CDR3 length: 14 residues. The trim removed 3 bases at V and 7 bases at J, leaving 5 bases unmatched. Germline V gene lookup returns CDR1 SGDLS and CDR2 YYNGEE. The CDR3 nucleotides read TGTGCCAGCAGCGCACGCGGACTAGCGGGGGAGCAGTACTTC. Amino acid sequence: CASSARGLAGEQYF.

The chain combines TRBV6-2 or TRBV6-3 with TRBJ2-1, with D uncertain. The CDR3 is made up of 13 amino acids. The germline V gene encodes CDR1 MNHEY and CDR2 SVGEGT. V was cut by 5 bases and J by 1 base, with 6 bases left in between. In nucleotides, the CDR3 is TGTGCCAGCAGTAGTGAGTCCTACAATGAGCAGTTCTTC. Encoded protein: CASSSESYNEQFF.

This sequence joins TRBV6-5 and TRBJ2-7; possible D gene TRBD1, 6 bases. V was cut by 10 bases and J by 3 bases, with 13 bases left in between. The CDR3 runs to 12 residues. Germline V gene lookup returns CDR1 MNHEY and CDR2 SVGAGI. In nucleotides, the CDR3 is TGTGCCACCCAGGGGTTTCGCTACGAGCAGTACTTC. The encoded protein is CATQGFRYEQYF.

The V call is TRBV5-4, the J call TRBJ1-2, with TRBD1 matching 7 bases. The V and J ends lost 0 bases and 6 bases, in that order; junction bases with no gene match: 5. The CDR3 is 14 amino acids. Germline assignment: CDR1 SGHNT and CDR2 YYREEE (reference sequence). The CDR3 DNA reads as TGTGCCAGCAGCTTGGAGGGGGCCAAGGATGGCTACACCTTC. Translating it yields CASSLEGAKDGYTF.

The J gene is TRBJ2-7, the V gene TRBV2; 7 nucleotides agree with TRBD1. The CDR3 sequence is 12 residues long. V trimming: 8 bases; J trimming: 4 bases; junction bases outside the gene matches: 5. Per the germline V gene, CDR1 is SNHLY and CDR2 is FYNNEI. This CDR3 reads CASHRGRYEQYF. The DNA for the CDR3 is TGTGCCAGCCATAGGGGGCGGTACGAGCAGTACTTC.

This clonotype was counted a few times. The chain joins TRBV5-1 to TRBJ2-5, with D perhaps matching TRBD1 (7 bases). The CDR3 extends over 15 amino acids. Looked up from germline, CDR1 is SGHRS and CDR2 is YFSETQ. Trimming removed 3 bases at V and 10 bases at J, with 22 bases between. This chain's CDR3 is CASSSVGQYGGDQYF. The CDR3 DNA sequence: TGCGCCAGCAGCTCGGTGGGACAGTACGGGGGTGACCAGTACTTC.

The chain has TRBV15 and TRBJ1-2, with a tentative D call TRBD1 (6 bases). V lost 0 bases, J lost 7 bases, and 15 bases lay in between. CDR3 size: 15 residues. Per germline, CDR1 LNHNV and CDR2 YYDKDF (reference sequence). The CDR3 here is CATSRDRGTGTGYTF. The CDR3 DNA is TGTGCCACCAGCAGAGATAGGGGTACAGGGACTGGCTACACCTTC. The full variable domain, completed using reference TRBV15 and TRBJ1-2, is DAMVIQNPRYQVTQFGKPVTLSCSQTLNHNVMYWYQQKSSQAPKLLFHYYDKDFNNEADTPDNFQSRRPNTSFCFLDIRSPGLGDTAMYLCATSRDRGTGTGYTFGSGTRLTVV.

The chain is built from TRBV7-2 and TRBJ2-5, with TRBD2 matching 10 bases. This CDR3 spans 16 amino acids. Germline assignment: CDR1 SGHTA and CDR2 FQGNSA. J gave up 1 base and V 5 bases, and 7 bases lay outside the gene matches. The CDR3 region is CASSLLAGGSQETQYF. DNA for the CDR3: TGTGCCAGCAGCCTTTTAGCGGGGGGCTCCCAAGAGACCCAGTACTTC.

This clonotype has more than one count but fewer than ten. The chain carries TRBV12-3 or TRBV12-4 and TRBJ1-1; D unresolved. V lost 7 bases and J lost 1, with 13 bases in between. The CDR3 length is 14 residues. CDR3 in DNA: TGTGCCAGCACCGTAGGACCGACGAACACTGAAGCTTTCTTT. It specifies CASTVGPTNTEAFF.

This rearrangement joins TRBV10-3 to TRBJ2-1, with 7 bases that match TRBD1. The CDR3 covers 14 residues. V lost 11 bases to trimming and J lost 6 bases; unmatched junction nucleotides: 13. Germline CDR1 is ENHRY and CDR2 is SYGVKD. The CDR3 bases are TGTGCCTCCAAGGAGACAGGGTCCCGCAATGAGCAGTTCTTC. It encodes CASKETGSRNEQFF.

CDR3 DNA sequence: TGTGCCAGCAGCTCCCAAACTAGCCTGAACACCGGGGAGCTGTTTTTT. Protein sequence: CASSSQTSLNTGELFF. This rearrangement joins TRBV7-2 to TRBJ2-2; tentative D call: TRBD2 (6 bases). The CDR3 is 16 residues long. Trimming stripped 4 bases from V and 1 base from J, with 13 bases between. Germline CDR1 is SGHTA and CDR2 is FQGNSA.

The gene calls are TRBV5-6 and TRBJ2-7; 7 bases are a match to TRBD1. The CDR3 sequence is 14 residues long. The trim removed 4 bases at V and 3 bases at J, leaving 7 bases unmatched. Germline CDR1 SGHDT, CDR2 YYEEEE. CDR3 nucleotides: TGTGCCAGCAGCCCCGACAGGGAAGTCTACGAGCAGTACTTC. Its protein product is CASSPDREVYEQYF.

The V and J genes are TRBV5-1 and TRBJ1-2, with 7 bases aligning to TRBD1. V shed 3 bases, J shed 2 bases, and the junction held 7 bases outside the gene matches. From germline, CDR1 is SGHRS and CDR2 YFSETQ. The CDR3 totals 15 residues. The CDR3, as DNA: TGCGCCAGCAGCTGGGGACAGCTACAAAACTATGGCTACACCTTC. Protein product: CASSWGQLQNYGYTF.

The chain is built from TRBV5-1 and TRBJ2-5; 7 nucleotides line up with TRBD2. This CDR3 has 14 residues. CDR1 is SGHRS and CDR2 is YFSETQ in the germline V gene. V trimming: 0 bases; J trimming: 4 bases; junction bases outside the gene matches: 3. CDR3: CASSLDTSAETQYF. CDR3 nucleotides: TGCGCCAGCAGCTTGGATACTAGCGCAGAGACCCAGTACTTC.

This clonotype was picked up a small number of times. The chain couples TRBV4-2 to TRBJ1-1; no firm D call. The germline gives CDR1 LGHNA, CDR2 YNFKEQ. The CDR3 is 15 residues long. Trimming removed 4 bases from V and 1 base from J, with 13 bases in between. CDR3 nucleotides: TGTGCCAGCAGCCCAAAGGGCGCCGCGAACACTGAAGCTTTCTTT. Its protein is CASSPKGAANTEAFF.

The chain employs TRBV5-5 and TRBJ2-7, with D possibly matching TRBD1 (5 bases). V lost 4 bases, J lost 2 bases, and 16 bases lay in between. This CDR3 contains 15 residues. Per germline, CDR1 SGHKS and CDR2 YYEKEE (reference sequence). This CDR3 reads CASSQGELRAYEQYF. In nucleotides, the CDR3 is TGTGCCAGCAGCCAGGGTGAGCTGCGCGCCTACGAGCAGTACTTC.

The chain links TRBV12-3 or TRBV12-4 to TRBJ2-7; D might be TRBD1 (6 bases). The V end lost 5 bases, the J end lost 3 bases, and 11 bases lay between the germline ends. The CDR3 has 13 residues. The chain's CDR3 is CASSTGWSYEQYF. DNA of the CDR3: TGTGCCAGCAGTACAGGGTGGAGCTACGAGCAGTACTTC.

This clonotype was counted only a few times. The rearrangement uses TRBV7-9 and TRBJ2-3; 10 bases map to TRBD2. The length of the CDR3 is 16 residues. Losses at the gene ends were 4 bases for V and 2 bases for J; bases not matched to a gene: 6. Germline-derived CDR1 and CDR2 are SEHNR and FQNEAQ (reference sequence). The CDR3 here is CASSYSAGGTTDTQYF. CDR3 sequence (DNA): TGTGCCAGCAGCTACTCAGCGGGAGGGACCACAGATACGCAGTATTTT.

The chain employs TRBV25-1 and TRBJ2-5, with 11 bases identical to TRBD2. The CDR3 consists of 16 residues. The trim removed 4 bases at V and 1 base at J, leaving 5 bases unmatched. Per the germline V gene, CDR1 is MGHDK and CDR2 is SYGVNS. The DNA of the CDR3 is TGTGCCAGCAGTGGTCTAGCGGGAGGATTCCAAGAGACCCAGTACTTC. The encoded protein is CASSGLAGGFQETQYF. Drawing the rest from reference TRBV25-1 and TRBJ2-5, the complete variable domain is EADIYQTPRYLVIGTGKKITLECSQTMGHDKMYWYQQDPGMELHLIHYSYGVNSTEKGDLSSESTVSRIRTEHFPLTLESARPSHTSQYLCASSGLAGGFQETQYFGPGTRLLVL.

The sample holds many counts of this clonotype. The chain carries TRBV11-3 and TRBJ2-1, with TRBD2 matching 8 bases. Per germline, CDR1 SGHNT and CDR2 YENEEA. V gave up 3 bases and J gave up 7 bases; unmatched junction bases: 2. The CDR3 spans 13 residues. The CDR3 region has the DNA TGTGCCAGCAGCTTGGGACTAGTGAATGAGCAGTTCTTC. Translation: CASSLGLVNEQFF.